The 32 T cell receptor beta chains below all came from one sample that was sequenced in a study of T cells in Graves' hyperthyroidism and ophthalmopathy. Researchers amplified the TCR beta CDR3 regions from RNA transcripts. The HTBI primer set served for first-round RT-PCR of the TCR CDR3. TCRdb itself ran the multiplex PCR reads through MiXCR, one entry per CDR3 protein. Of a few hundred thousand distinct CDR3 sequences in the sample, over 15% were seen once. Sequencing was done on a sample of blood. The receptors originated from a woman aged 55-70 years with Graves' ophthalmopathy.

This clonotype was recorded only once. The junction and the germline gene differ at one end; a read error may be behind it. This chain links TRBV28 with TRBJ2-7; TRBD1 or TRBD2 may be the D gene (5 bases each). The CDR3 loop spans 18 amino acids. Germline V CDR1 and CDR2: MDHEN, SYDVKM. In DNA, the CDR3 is TGTGCCAGCCGTTTAAGGGGAGCAGTGGCAGGCCTCACCTACGAGCAGTACTTT. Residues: CASRLRGAVAGLTYEQYF.

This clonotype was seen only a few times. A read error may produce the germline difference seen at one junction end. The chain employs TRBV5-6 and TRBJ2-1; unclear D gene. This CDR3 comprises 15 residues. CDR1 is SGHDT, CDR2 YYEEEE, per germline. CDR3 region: CASSPAIPSYSEQLF. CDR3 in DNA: TGTGCCAGCAGCCCGGCGATCCCTTCTTACAGTGAGCAGCTCTTC. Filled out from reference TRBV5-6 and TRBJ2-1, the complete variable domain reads DAGVTQSPTHLIKTRGQQVTLRCSPKSGHDTVSWYQQALGQGPQFIFQYYEEEERQRGNFPDRFSGHQFPNYSSELNVNALLLGDSALYLCASSPAIPSYSEQLFGPGTRLTVL.

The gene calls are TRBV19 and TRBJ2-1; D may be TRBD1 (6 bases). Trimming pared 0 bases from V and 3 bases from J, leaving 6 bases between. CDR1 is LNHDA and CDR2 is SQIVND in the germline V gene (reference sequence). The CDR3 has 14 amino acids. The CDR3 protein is CASSIDRGYNEQFF. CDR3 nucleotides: TGTGCCAGTAGTATAGACAGGGGCTACAATGAGCAGTTCTTC. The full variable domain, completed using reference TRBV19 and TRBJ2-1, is DGGITQSPKYLFRKEGQNVTLSCEQNLNHDAMYWYRQDPGQGLRLIYYSQIVNDFQKGDIAEGYSVSREKKESFPLTVTSAQKNPTAFYLCASSIDRGYNEQFFGPGTRLTVL.

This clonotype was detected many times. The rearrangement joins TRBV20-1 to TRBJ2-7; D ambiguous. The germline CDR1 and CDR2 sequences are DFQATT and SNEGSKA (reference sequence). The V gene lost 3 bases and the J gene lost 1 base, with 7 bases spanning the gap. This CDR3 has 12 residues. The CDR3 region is CSASQASYEQYF. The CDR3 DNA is TGCAGTGCTAGTCAAGCTTCCTACGAGCAGTACTTC.

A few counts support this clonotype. The DNA of the CDR3 is TGTGCCAGCAGCCCCGAGGCTTCCACCGGGGAGCTGTTTTTT. It yields the protein CASSPEASTGELFF. This chain connects TRBV7-9 to TRBJ2-2; D is uncertain. This CDR3 has 14 amino acids. The germline V gene has CDR1 SEHNR and CDR2 FQNEAQ (reference sequence). The ends were cut back, 5 bases at V and 4 bases at J, with 11 bases in the middle.

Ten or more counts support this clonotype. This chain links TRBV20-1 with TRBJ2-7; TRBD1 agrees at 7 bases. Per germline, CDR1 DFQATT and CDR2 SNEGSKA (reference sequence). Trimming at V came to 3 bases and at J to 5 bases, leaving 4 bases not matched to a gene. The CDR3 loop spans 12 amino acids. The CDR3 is CSARVGQNEQYF. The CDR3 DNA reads TGCAGTGCTAGGGTGGGACAGAACGAGCAGTACTTC.

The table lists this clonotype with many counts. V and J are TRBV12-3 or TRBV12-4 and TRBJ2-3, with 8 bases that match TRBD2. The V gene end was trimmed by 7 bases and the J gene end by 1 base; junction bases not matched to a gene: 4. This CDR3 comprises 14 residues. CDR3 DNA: TGTGCCAGCACCTCGACTAGCGGCACAGATACGCAGTATTTT. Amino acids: CASTSTSGTDTQYF.

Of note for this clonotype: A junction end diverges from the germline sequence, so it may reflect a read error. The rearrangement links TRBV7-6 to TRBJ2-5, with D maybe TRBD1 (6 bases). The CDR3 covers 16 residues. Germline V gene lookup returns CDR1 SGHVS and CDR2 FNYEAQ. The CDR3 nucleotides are TGCGCCAGCAGCCAAGGGTACAGGGCTTTGGAAGAGACCCAGTACTTC. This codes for CASSQGYRALEETQYF.

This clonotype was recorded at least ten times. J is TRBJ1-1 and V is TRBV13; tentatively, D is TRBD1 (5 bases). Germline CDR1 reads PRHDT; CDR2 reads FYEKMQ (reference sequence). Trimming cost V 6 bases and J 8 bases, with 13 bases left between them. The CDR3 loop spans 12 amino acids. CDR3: CASRLSGLEAFF. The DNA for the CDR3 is TGTGCCAGCAGACTATCAGGGTTAGAAGCTTTCTTT.

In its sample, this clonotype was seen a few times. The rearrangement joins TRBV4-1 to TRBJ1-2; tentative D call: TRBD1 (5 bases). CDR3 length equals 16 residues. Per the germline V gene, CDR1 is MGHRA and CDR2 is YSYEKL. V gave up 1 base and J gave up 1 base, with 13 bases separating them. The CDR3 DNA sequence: TGCGCCAGCAGCCAAGTAGGGGCACTCCTTAACTATGGCTACACCTTC. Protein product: CASSQVGALLNYGYTF.

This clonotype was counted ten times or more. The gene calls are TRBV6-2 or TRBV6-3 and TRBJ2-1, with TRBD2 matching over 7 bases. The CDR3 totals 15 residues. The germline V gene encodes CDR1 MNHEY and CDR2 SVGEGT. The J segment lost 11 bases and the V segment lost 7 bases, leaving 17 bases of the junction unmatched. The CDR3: CASNIGLGQPVQQFF. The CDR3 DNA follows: TGTGCCAGCAACATTGGACTAGGGCAACCCGTCCAGCAGTTCTTC.

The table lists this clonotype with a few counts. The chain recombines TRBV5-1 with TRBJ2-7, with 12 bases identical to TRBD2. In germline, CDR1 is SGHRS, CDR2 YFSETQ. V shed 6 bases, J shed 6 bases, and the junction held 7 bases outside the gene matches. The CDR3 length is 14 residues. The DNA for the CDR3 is TGCGCCAGCACCGAAGGGACTAGCGGGCGCGAGCAGTACTTC. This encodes CASTEGTSGREQYF.

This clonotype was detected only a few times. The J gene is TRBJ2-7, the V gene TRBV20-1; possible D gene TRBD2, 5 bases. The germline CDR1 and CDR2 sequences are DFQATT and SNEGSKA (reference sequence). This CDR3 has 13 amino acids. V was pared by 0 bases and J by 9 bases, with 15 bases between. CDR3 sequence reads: CSAREGSGLRQYF. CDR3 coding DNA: TGCAGTGCTAGAGAGGGAAGCGGCTTAAGGCAGTACTTC.

The CDR3 nucleotides read TGTGCCAGCAGCTACCTCGGGGGGGTGGATGGCTACACCTTC. Encoded protein: CASSYLGGVDGYTF. The V and J genes are TRBV11-2 and TRBJ1-2, with D possibly being TRBD1 (5 bases). The CDR3 covers 14 residues. The germline gives CDR1 SGHAT, CDR2 FQNNGV. Trimming stripped 4 bases from V and 6 bases from J, with 15 bases between.

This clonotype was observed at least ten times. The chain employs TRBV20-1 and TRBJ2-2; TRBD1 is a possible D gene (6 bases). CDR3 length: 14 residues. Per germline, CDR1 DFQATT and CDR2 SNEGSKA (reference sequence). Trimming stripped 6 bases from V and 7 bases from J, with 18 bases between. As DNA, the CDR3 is TGCAGTGCCATACGACAGGCGAGCGGCGGGGAGCTGTTTTTT. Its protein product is CSAIRQASGGELFF.

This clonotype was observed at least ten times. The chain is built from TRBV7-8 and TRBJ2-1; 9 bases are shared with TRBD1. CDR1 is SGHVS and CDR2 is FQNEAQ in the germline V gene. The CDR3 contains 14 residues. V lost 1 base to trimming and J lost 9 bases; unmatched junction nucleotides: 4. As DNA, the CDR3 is TGTGCCAGCAGCTTAGGACAGGGGGGAAGTGAGCAGTTCTTC. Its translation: CASSLGQGGSEQFF. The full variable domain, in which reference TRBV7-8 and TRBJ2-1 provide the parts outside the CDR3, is GAGVSQSPRYKVAKRGQDVALRCDPISGHVSLFWYQQALGQGPEFLTYFQNEAQLDKSGLPSDRFFAERPEGSVSTLKIQRTQQEDSAVYLCASSLGQGGSEQFFGPGTRLTVL.

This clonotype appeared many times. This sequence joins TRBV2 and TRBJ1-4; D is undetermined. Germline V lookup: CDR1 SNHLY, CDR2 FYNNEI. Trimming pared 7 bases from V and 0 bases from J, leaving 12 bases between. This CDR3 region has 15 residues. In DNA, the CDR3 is TGTGCCAGCACTGCCGCCGGTGCAACTAATGAAAAACTGTTTTTT. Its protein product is CASTAAGATNEKLFF.

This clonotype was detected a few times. The CDR3 nucleotides are TGTGCCAGCAGCTCTGGACTAGCTGCAAGAGAGCAGTACTTC. Translating it yields CASSSGLAAREQYF. The chain links TRBV9 to TRBJ2-7, with 8 nucleotides matching TRBD2. The CDR3 totals 14 residues. Germline V gives CDR1 SGDLS, CDR2 YYNGEE. The trim removed 4 bases at V and 7 bases at J, leaving 10 bases unmatched.

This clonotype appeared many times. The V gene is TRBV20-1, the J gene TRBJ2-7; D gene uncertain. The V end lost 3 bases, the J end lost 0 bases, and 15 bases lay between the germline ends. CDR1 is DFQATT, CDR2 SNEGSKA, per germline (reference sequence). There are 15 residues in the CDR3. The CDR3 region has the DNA TGCAGTGCTAGGGCTTACAGAATTCTCTCCTACGAGCAGTACTTC. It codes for CSARAYRILSYEQYF.

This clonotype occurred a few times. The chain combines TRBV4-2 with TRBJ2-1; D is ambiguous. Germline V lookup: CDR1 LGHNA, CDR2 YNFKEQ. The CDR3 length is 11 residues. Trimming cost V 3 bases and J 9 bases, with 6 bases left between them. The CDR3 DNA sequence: TGTGCCAGCAGCCACTCAGGTGAGCAGTTCTTC. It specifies CASSHSGEQFF.

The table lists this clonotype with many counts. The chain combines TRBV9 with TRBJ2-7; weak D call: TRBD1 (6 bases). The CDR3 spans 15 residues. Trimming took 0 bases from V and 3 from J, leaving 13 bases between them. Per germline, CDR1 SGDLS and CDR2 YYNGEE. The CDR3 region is CASSVAPGAGYEQYF. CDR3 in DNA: TGTGCCAGCAGCGTAGCCCCAGGGGCAGGCTACGAGCAGTACTTC.

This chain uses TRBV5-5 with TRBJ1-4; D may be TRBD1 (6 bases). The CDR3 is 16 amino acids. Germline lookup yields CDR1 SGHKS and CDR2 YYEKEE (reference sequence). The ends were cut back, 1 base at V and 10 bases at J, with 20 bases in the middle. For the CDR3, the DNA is TGTGCCAGCAGCTTGTGGAAGACGGGGGCACGAGGAAAACTGTTTTTT. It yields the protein CASSLWKTGARGKLFF.

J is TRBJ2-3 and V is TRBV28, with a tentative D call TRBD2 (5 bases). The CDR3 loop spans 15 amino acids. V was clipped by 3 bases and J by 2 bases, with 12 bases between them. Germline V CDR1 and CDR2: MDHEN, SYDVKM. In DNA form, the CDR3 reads TGTGCCAGCAGTTTTGGCCCCGGGAACACAGATACGCAGTATTTT. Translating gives CASSFGPGNTDTQYF.

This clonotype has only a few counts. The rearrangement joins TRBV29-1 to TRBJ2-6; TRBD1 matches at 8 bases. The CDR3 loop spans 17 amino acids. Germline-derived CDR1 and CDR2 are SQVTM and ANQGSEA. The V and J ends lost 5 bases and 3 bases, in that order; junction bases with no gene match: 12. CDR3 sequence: CSVRGTGSPSGANVLTF. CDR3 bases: TGCAGCGTTCGCGGGACAGGTTCTCCCAGTGGGGCCAACGTCCTGACTTTC.

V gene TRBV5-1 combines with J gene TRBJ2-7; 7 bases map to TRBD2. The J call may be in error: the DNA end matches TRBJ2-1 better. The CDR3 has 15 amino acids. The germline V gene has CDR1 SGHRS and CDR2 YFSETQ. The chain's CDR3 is CASSTANGGSYEQFF. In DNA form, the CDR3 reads TGCGCCAGCAGCACTGCGAACGGGGGGTCCTACGAGCAGTTCTTC.

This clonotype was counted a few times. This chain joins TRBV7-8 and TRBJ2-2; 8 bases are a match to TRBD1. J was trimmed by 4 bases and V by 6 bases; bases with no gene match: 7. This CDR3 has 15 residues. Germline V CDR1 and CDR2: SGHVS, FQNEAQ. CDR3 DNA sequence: TGTGCCAGCAGACAGAGACAGGGGAGCACCGGGGAGCTGTTTTTT. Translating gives CASRQRQGSTGELFF.

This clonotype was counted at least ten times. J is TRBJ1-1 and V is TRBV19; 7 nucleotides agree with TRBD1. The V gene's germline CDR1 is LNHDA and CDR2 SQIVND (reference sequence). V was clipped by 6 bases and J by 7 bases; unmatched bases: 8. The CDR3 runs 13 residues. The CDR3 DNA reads TGTGCCAGTAGGGCAGACAGGGTGCATGAAGCTTTCTTT. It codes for CASRADRVHEAFF.

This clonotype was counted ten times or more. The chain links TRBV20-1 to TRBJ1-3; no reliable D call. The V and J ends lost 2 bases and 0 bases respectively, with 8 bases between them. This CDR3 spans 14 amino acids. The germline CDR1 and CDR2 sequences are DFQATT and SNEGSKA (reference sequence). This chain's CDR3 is CSARRSVSGNTIYF. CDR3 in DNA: TGCAGTGCTAGACGGTCGGTCTCTGGAAACACCATATATTTT.

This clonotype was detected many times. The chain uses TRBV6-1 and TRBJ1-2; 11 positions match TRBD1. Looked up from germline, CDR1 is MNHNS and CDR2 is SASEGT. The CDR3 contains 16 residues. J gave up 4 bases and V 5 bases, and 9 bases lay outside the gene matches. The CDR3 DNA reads TGTGCCAGCAGTCCTTCCCCTGGACAGGGGGCCTATGGCTACACCTTC. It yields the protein CASSPSPGQGAYGYTF.

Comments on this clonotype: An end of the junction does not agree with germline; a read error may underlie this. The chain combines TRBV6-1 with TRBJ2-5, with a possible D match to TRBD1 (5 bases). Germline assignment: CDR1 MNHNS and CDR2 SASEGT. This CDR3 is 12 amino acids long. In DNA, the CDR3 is TGTGCCATCAACAGGCCCCAAGGGACCCAGTACTTC. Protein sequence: CAINRPQGTQYF.

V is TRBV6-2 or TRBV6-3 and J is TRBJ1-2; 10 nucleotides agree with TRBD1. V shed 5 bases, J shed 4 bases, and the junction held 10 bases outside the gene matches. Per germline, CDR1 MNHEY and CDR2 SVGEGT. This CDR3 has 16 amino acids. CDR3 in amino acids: CASSNRQGASSYGYTF. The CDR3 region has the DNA TGTGCCAGCAGTAACCGACAGGGGGCGAGCAGCTATGGCTACACCTTC.

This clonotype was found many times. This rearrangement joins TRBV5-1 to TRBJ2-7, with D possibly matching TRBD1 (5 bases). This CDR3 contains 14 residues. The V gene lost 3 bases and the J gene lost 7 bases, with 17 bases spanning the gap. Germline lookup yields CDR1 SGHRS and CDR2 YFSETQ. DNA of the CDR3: TGCGCCAGCAGCTGGGGCGGCAGTTCCAGAGAGCAGTACTTC. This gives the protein CASSWGGSSREQYF.